The clone carrying this T cell receptor (beta chain) was counted at least ten times. As to time point: sample taken at primary tumor resection. Frozen PBMC, nontumor lung or tumor provided whole RNA, which was sequenced unsorted. Germline loops: CDR1 SGHRS, CDR2 YFSETQ. Trimming stripped 2 bases from V and 0 bases from J, with 12 bases between. The CDR3 is 15 amino acids. The library protocol tagged each TCR cDNA with a unique molecular identifier. TCRdb passed the 5' RACE reads through MiXCR, listing each CDR3 protein once. The table records around 48,000 distinct CDR3 sequences, approximately 5.7% of them present only once. This sample is drawn from a study of spatial heterogeneity in lung cancer.

This sequence was found in a male donor with early-stage non-small cell lung cancer. This chain connects TRBV5-1 to TRBJ2-7, with TRBD2 as a possible D gene (5 bases). The material sequenced was PBMCs, taken at surgery. CDR3 nucleotides: TGCGCCAGCAGCTTCGCACGCGGGTTCTCCTACGAGCAGTACTTC. Encoded protein: CASSFARGFSYEQYF. Drawing the rest from reference TRBV5-1 and TRBJ2-7, the complete variable domain is KAGVTQTPRYLIKTRGQQVTLSCSPISGHRSVSWYQQTPGQGLQFLFEYFSETQRNKGNFPGRFSGRQFSNSRSEMNVSTLELGDSALYLCASSFARGFSYEQYFGPGTRLTVT.